This is a list of T cell receptor beta chains from one sample in a study of a mutant IDH1 vaccine in newly diagnosed glioma. Method: immunoSEQ multiplex PCR; TCRdb's copy keeps in-frame clones and lacks some. The sample records some 47,000 clones, around 81% being singletons. These receptors are not linked to any known antigen. The source material was PBMCs, sampled from a glioma patient whose treatment included an IDH1 peptide vaccine. All receptors come from a woman aged 40-49 years with glioma. Some clones in this sample may be carry-over from other donors' samples. Both conserved end residues are part of each CDR3. D genes are given only for firm matches. Size is omitted from some rows. Given values are once, few, many or a class for expanded clones.

V	length	J	size	D	CDR3	DNA
TRBV4-1	15	TRBJ1-3	once	NA	CASSRIRLSGNTIYF	TGCGCCAGCAGCCGCATCCGACTCTCTGGAAACACCATATATTTT
TRBV19	16	TRBJ1-4	NA	NA	CASISRQAATNEKLFF	TGTGCCAGCATAAGTAGGCAGGCTGCAACTAATGAAAAACTGTTTTTT
TRBV14	15	TRBJ2-1	NA	NA	CASSQFFGTNNEQFF	TGTGCCAGCAGCCAGTTTTTCGGGACAAACAATGAGCAGTTCTTC
TRBV19	15	TRBJ1-5	NA	NA	CASSPTPGVPQPQHF	TGTGCCAGTAGCCCAACCCCTGGGGTCCCTCAGCCCCAGCATTTT
TRBV5-1	15	TRBJ2-2	NA	NA	CASSSAIGGTGELFF	TGCGCCAGCAGCTCGGCGATCGGGGGAACCGGGGAGCTGTTTTTT
TRBV6-5	13	TRBJ1-1	NA	NA	CASSYWDNTEAFF	TGTGCCAGCAGTTACTGGGATAACACTGAAGCTTTCTTT
TRBV7-2	15	TRBJ2-2	NA	NA	CASSPRTVNTGELFF	TGTGCCAGCAGCCCACGGACAGTGAACACCGGGGAGCTGTTTTTT
TRBV10-3	14	TRBJ2-1	NA	NA	CAISEKAEAKEQFF	TGTGCCATCAGTGAGAAGGCTGAGGCCAAGGAGCAGTTCTTC
TRBV5-4	16	TRBJ1-4	NA	NA	CASSLGQTATNEKLFF	TGTGCCAGCAGCTTGGGGCAGACCGCAACTAATGAAAAACTGTTTTTT
TRBV12-5	12	TRBJ2-3	NA	NA	CASGLAGYTQYF	TGTGCTAGTGGTTTGGCGGGGTATACGCAGTATTTT
TRBV5-1	12	TRBJ2-1	NA	NA	CASSLGVNEQFF	TGCGCCAGCAGCTTGGGCGTCAATGAGCAGTTCTTC
TRBV5-1	14	TRBJ2-7	NA	TRBD2	CASSLEGGGDEQYF	TGCGCCAGCAGTCTAGAGGGCGGGGGGGACGAGCAGTACTTC
TRBV19	13	TRBJ1-2	NA	NA	CASSVLGVGGYTF	TGTGCCAGTAGCGTTTTAGGGGTCGGTGGCTACACCTTC
TRBV2	13	TRBJ1-3	NA	NA	CASSAPGGNTIYF	TGTGCCAGCAGTGCCCCAGGTGGAAACACCATATATTTT
TRBV27	16	TRBJ2-7	NA	TRBD1	CASSYGKTGVFYEQYF	TGTGCCAGCAGCTATGGAAAGACAGGGGTTTTTTACGAGCAGTACTTC
TRBV28	19	TRBJ1-5	NA	NA	CASSIRGGTGGGSNQPQHF	TGTGCCAGCAGTATAAGGGGGGGGACCGGAGGAGGGAGCAATCAGCCCCAGCATTTT
TRBV6-6	13	TRBJ1-3	NA	NA	CASTSMTRDTIYF	TGTGCCAGCACCTCGATGACGAGGGACACCATATATTTT